This is a list of T cell receptor beta chains from one sample in a study of T cells expressing NK-cell markers. TCRdb reprocessed the 5' RACE reads and keeps a single row for each CDR3 protein, giving no DNA. This listing includes more than 400,000 distinct CDR3 sequences. The material sequenced was blood T cells: a sorted CD56 or NKG2C T cell subset, CD4+ or CD8+ T cells, or bulk PBMC T cells (not recorded which). The origin of the receptors is a woman between 18 and 75 years old in good health. Both conserved end residues are part of each CDR3.

J gene | V gene | CDR3 protein
TRBJ1-5 | TRBV5-5 | CASSLVGGAGILPQHF
TRBJ1-1 | TRBV6-1 | CASTIAGTGNTEAFF
TRBJ2-4 | TRBV6-2/TRBV6-3 | CASRSNTLRAKNIQYF
TRBJ2-3 | TRBV20-1 | CSASSPLRGDTQYF
TRBJ2-2 | TRBV20-1 | CSASSGSTGELFF
TRBJ2-1 | TRBV4-3 | CASSQGLGLAGVSNEQFF
TRBJ1-6 | TRBV7-8 | CASSFFGDRSSPLHF
TRBJ2-5 | TRBV15 | CASAPGGSIETQYF
TRBJ1-2 | TRBV30 | CAWSFEQYGYTF
TRBJ2-1 | TRBV27 | CASSALYNYNEQFF
TRBJ1-5 | TRBV27 | CASSGRADGNQPQHF
TRBJ1-1 | TRBV4-3 | CASSRSVVSGSPWNTEAFF
TRBJ2-1 | TRBV12-3/TRBV12-4 | CASSTGTSRGGPFF
TRBJ2-4 | TRBV7-2 | CASSLVGADIQYF
TRBJ2-2 | TRBV5-6 | CASSFPSGSRTGELFF
TRBJ1-1 | TRBV29-1 | CSVEPGQTEAFF
TRBJ2-5 | TRBV4-1 | CASSQEQAGGAETQYF
TRBJ1-1 | TRBV5-1 | CASSYKGNTEAFF
TRBJ2-3 | TRBV7-2 | CASSQTSGGYTDTQYF
TRBJ1-4 | TRBV12-3/TRBV12-4 | CASRSDEKLFF
TRBJ2-1 | TRBV29-1 | CSVERVGLAGVRRNEQFF
TRBJ2-2 | TRBV6-2/TRBV6-3 | CASRTGQGPVTGELFF
TRBJ2-2 | TRBV7-8 | CASSGGPKARKTGELFF
TRBJ2-5 | TRBV18 | CASSPGQRETQYF
TRBJ1-1 | TRBV4-1 | CASAPLWGAPEAFF
TRBJ1-3 | TRBV12-3/TRBV12-4 | CASSFWIGGPGNTIYF
TRBJ1-6 | TRBV20-1 | CSARKGGEGSPLHF
TRBJ2-7 | TRBV9 | CASSVAVSGPYEQYF
TRBJ2-7 | TRBV30 | CAWSVPTVFYEQYF
TRBJ2-1 | TRBV27 | CASSLYPGTYNEQFF
TRBJ2-2 | TRBV4-2 | CASSQVSGGASGELFF
TRBJ1-5 | TRBV20-1 | CSASMGRLDQPQHF
TRBJ2-2 | TRBV6-5 | CASGEWEELFF
TRBJ2-1 | TRBV11-2 | CASSVDPSSYNEQFF
TRBJ1-1 | TRBV30 | CAWNRQRPNGEAFF